This T cell receptor (beta chain) was identified during a study of blood T cell repertoires in COVID-19. The wider study: T cells, B-cell-depleted T cells, or PBMCs supplied cDNA or gDNA.

The authors' processing: Nucleated cell counts were estimated from reference gene primer amplification. TCRdb's table, derived via immunoSEQ multiplex PCR, lists solely in-frame clones and lacks some. V and J calls and clone size are given by that table; D and trimming were obtained from the DNA. Among 250,000 to 400,000 clones listed, about 91% were seen once. Patients in Seattle were enrolled during active infection, then followed longitudinally. Sequencing input: peripheral blood. The sequence came from a woman aged 25 to 39 with COVID-19, enrolled during active disease.

For the CDR3, the DNA is TGTGCCAGCAGCCCCAGCCGGACAGGGGGCCCGAACACTGAAGCTTTCTTT. Its protein is CASSPSRTGGPNTEAFF. The chain joins TRBV6-2 or TRBV6-3 to TRBJ1-1; 11 bases align to TRBD1. This CDR3 has 17 residues. Germline V CDR1 and CDR2: MNHEY, SVGEGT. V shed 6 bases and J 1 base; nucleotides not matched to a gene: 10.